Each of the 11 T cell receptor beta chains below was sequenced from the same sample in a study of T-cell memory formation after mild COVID-19 (dated by TCRdb to the early 2020s). Receptors were amplified or captured by 5' RACE. Sequencing took place on an Illumina NovaSeq 6000. TCRdb took the public reads, trimmed them with fastp at Q25, ran MiXCR for clone calling and kept in-frame beta chains. Here each entry gathers all rows of one CDR3 protein and keeps the most common genes and DNA. In this sample the table shows a few hundred thousand distinct CDR3 sequences, 16% of which occur a single time. Jointly, the top ten make up 20% to 25% of the sample. The specimen was PBMCs or a T cell subset sorted from them (not recorded which). All receptors derive from a man younger than 35 who had mild COVID-19 (a few samples of this study predate the infection). The sample titles of this study are shuffled in the database, so cell type and time point are left out; the donor was told from shared clones.

The chain recombines TRBV29-1 with TRBJ2-2; possibly TRBD1 or TRBD2 for D (5 bases each). The length of the CDR3 is 14 residues. From germline, CDR1 is SQVTM and CDR2 ANQGSEA. Trimming removed 6 bases at V and 6 bases at J, with 17 bases between. The CDR3 DNA reads TGCAGCGTCCAATCCGGGCCGGGGCCCGGGGAGCTGTTTTTT. Protein sequence: CSVQSGPGPGELFF.

In this sample, this clonotype turned up a few times. The chain joins TRBV15 to TRBJ2-5, with 8 bases lining up with TRBD2. V shed 3 bases and J 1 base; nucleotides not matched to a gene: 10. CDR1 and CDR2 from the germline V gene are LNHNV and YYDKDF (reference sequence). The CDR3 length is 17 residues. CDR3 sequence: CATSRLRAGGRQETQYF. Here the CDR3 DNA reads TGTGCCACCAGCAGGCTCCGGGCGGGGGGCCGCCAAGAGACCCAGTACTTC.

The chain joins TRBV5-1 to TRBJ2-4, with D maybe TRBD2 (5 bases). Germline lookup yields CDR1 SGHRS and CDR2 YFSETQ. The CDR3 covers 17 residues. The germline V and J ends were trimmed by 1 base and 7 bases, with 21 bases remaining between them. CDR3 coding DNA: TGCGCCAGCAGCTTGAATCCGGGGTCTCGGGCCTGGAACATTCAGTACTTC. It codes for CASSLNPGSRAWNIQYF.

The table lists this clonotype with a few counts. V gene TRBV4-1 combines with J gene TRBJ2-5; D is undetermined. Per germline, CDR1 MGHRA and CDR2 YSYEKL. V shed 0 bases and J shed 2 bases, with 10 bases lying between them. This CDR3 has 15 residues. The CDR3 DNA follows: TGCGCCAGCAGCCAAGAAGCCAGGCTTCAAGAGACCCAGTACTTC. It specifies CASSQEARLQETQYF.

This clonotype has just a few counts. The gene calls are TRBV5-1 and TRBJ1-2; unclear D gene. Trimming removed 0 bases at V and 5 bases at J, with 5 bases between. Germline V lookup: CDR1 SGHRS, CDR2 YFSETQ. The CDR3 consists of 12 residues. The CDR3 spells CASSLDEYGYTF. CDR3 DNA sequence: TGCGCCAGCAGCTTGGATGAGTATGGCTACACCTTC.

This clonotype has only a few counts. The chain is built from TRBV7-2 and TRBJ2-5; D is perhaps TRBD2 (5 bases). V was pared by 8 bases and J by 1 base, with 14 bases between. Germline V gene lookup returns CDR1 SGHTA and CDR2 FQGNSA. The CDR3 is 14 amino acids. CDR3 sequence: CASRTGYSQETQYF. The CDR3 DNA reads TGTGCCAGCCGTACGGGGTACTCCCAAGAGACCCAGTACTTC.

V is TRBV9 and J is TRBJ2-5, with 9 bases lining up with TRBD2. The CDR3 is 15 residues long. V trimming: 2 bases; J trimming: 4 bases; junction bases outside the gene matches: 6. The germline CDR1 and CDR2 sequences are SGDLS and YYNGEE. For the CDR3, the DNA is TGTGCCAGCAGCGTCACCGCGGGGGGGTTAGAGACCCAGTACTTC. Its translation: CASSVTAGGLETQYF.

The V call is TRBV7-6, the J call TRBJ2-7; unclear D gene. CDR3 length: 13 amino acids. The germline V gene encodes CDR1 SGHVS and CDR2 FNYEAQ. V was trimmed by 1 base and J by 3 bases, leaving 7 bases between them. In nucleotides, the CDR3 is TGTGCCAGCAGCTTAGAGTGGGGCTACGAGCAGTACTTC. Protein product: CASSLEWGYEQYF.

This clonotype has a handful of counts. The rearrangement links TRBV12-3 or TRBV12-4 to TRBJ1-1, with TRBD1 matching 10 bases. The CDR3 is 15 amino acids. V trimming: 3 bases; J trimming: 4 bases; junction bases outside the gene matches: 5. The CDR3 reads CASSFGTGALTEAFF. The CDR3 DNA reads as TGTGCCAGCAGTTTCGGGACAGGGGCTCTCACTGAAGCTTTCTTT.

V is TRBV19 and J is TRBJ1-3; the D gene is possibly TRBD1 (5 bases). The V gene's germline CDR1 is LNHDA and CDR2 SQIVND (reference sequence). The CDR3 covers 14 residues. The V and J ends lost 5 bases and 4 bases respectively, with 12 bases between them. CDR3 sequence (DNA): TGTGCCAGTAGTGTCGACAGCGGCGGAAACACCATATATTTT. Protein sequence: CASSVDSGGNTIYF.

The CDR3 DNA reads TGTGCCAGCAGCCCGACCGGGACTAGCGGGGTTGTGACCCAGTACTTC. As protein: CASSPTGTSGVVTQYF. The chain has TRBV7-8 and TRBJ2-5, with TRBD2 matching 13 bases. Germline V gene lookup returns CDR1 SGHVS and CDR2 FQNEAQ. The CDR3 is 16 amino acids. V shed 5 bases, J shed 7 bases, and the junction held 10 bases outside the gene matches.